The TCR beta chain described here comes from a study of T cell responses to AZD1222 COVID-19 vaccine. Study-level findings and limits: Vaccination with two AZD1222 doses was followed by a rise in Spike-specific TCR breadth and depth. Baseline serostatus was positive in only six AZD1222 recipients.

As regards this clone: Antigen: not known.

From germline, CDR1 is LGHDT and CDR2 YNNKEL (reference sequence). V was cut by 0 bases and J by 5 bases, with 10 bases left in between. The CDR3 is 14 amino acids. Profiled with immunoSEQ multiplex PCR; TCRdb holds only in-frame clones, not every one. This table holds 150,000 to 200,000 clones, 70% to 90% found once. This specimen consisted of peripheral blood, obtained 28 days after the second AZD1222 dose. The J gene is TRBJ2-5, the V gene TRBV3-1 (or the pseudogene TRBV3-2); weak D call: TRBD2 (6 bases). This receptor was obtained from an adult who received the AZD1222 COVID-19 vaccine. CDR3 sequence reads: CASSQDLAGETQYF. CDR3 sequence (DNA): TGTGCCAGCAGCCAAGACCTGGCGGGGGAGACCCAGTACTTC.